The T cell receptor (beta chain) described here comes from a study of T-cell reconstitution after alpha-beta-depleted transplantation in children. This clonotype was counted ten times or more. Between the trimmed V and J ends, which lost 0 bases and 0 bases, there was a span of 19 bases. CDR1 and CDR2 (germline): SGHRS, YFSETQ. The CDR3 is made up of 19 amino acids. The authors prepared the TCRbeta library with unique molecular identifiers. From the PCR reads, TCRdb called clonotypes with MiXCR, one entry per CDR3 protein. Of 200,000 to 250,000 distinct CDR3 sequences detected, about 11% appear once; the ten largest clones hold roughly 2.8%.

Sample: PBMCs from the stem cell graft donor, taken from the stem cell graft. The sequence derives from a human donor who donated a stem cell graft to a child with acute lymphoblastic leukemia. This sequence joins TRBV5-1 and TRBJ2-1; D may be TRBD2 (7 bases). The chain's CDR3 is CASSLGRGRGASSYNEQFF. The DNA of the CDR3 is TGCGCCAGCAGCTTGGGGAGGGGCCGGGGGGCAAGCTCCTACAATGAGCAGTTCTTC.